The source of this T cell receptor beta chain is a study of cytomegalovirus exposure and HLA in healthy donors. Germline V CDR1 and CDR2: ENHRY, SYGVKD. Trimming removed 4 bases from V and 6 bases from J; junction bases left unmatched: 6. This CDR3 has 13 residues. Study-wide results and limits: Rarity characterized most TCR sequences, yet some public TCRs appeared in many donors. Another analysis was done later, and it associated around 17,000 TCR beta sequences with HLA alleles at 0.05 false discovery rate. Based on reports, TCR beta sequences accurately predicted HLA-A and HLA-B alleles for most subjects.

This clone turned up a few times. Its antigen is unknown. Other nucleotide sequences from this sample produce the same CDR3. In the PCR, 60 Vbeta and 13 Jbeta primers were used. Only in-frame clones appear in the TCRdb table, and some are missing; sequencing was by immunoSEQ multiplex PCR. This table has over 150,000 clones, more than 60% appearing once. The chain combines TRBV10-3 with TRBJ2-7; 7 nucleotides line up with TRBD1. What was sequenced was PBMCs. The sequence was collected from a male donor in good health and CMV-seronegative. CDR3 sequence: CAISVRQGGEQYF. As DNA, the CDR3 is TGTGCCATCAGTGTACGACAGGGCGGCGAGCAGTACTTC.